The 20 T cell receptor beta chains reported below all come from one sample, sequenced in a study of OX40 agonist ivuxolimab in advanced cancers. Libraries were prepared by immunoSEQ multiplex PCR; TCRdb keeps only in-frame clonotypes and omits some of them. The data contain 30,000 to 45,000 clones, 74% of them singletons. The material sequenced was CD4+ or CD8+ T cells sorted from blood, taken in a trial of the OX40 agonist ivuxolimab. The receptors derive from an adult with an advanced solid tumor such as melanoma, head and neck, liver or kidney cancer.

This clone was detected a few times. A far larger clone is off by one base, so a read error is likely. The same CDR3 can be traced to other DNA sequences in this sample. The V gene is TRBV11-2, the J gene TRBJ1-2; no clear D gene. The CDR3 sequence is 11 residues long. V was pared by 2 bases and J by 5 bases, with 3 bases between. CDR1 is SGHAT, CDR2 FQNNGV, per germline. This CDR3 reads CASSLTYGYTF. CDR3 in DNA: TGTGCCAGCAGCTTAACTTATGGCTACACCTTC.

This chain connects TRBV7-2 to TRBJ1-5, with D possibly TRBD1 on 5 matching bases. Trimming removed 5 bases from V and 2 bases from J, with 10 bases in between. Germline V gene sequence: CDR1 SGHTA, CDR2 FQGNSA. The length of the CDR3 is 14 residues. The CDR3 coding sequence is TGTGCCAGCAGCACTCAGGGAGGCAATCAGCCCCAGCATTTT. Its protein product is CASSTQGGNQPQHF.

The chain links TRBV7-9 to TRBJ2-1; D is tentatively TRBD1 or TRBD2 (5 bases each). The CDR3 loop spans 14 amino acids. CDR1 SEHNR and CDR2 FQNEAQ come from the germline V gene (reference sequence). V lost 1 base and J lost 6, with 10 bases in between. The CDR3 loop is CASSLGGVVNEQFF. In DNA form, the CDR3 reads TGTGCCAGCAGCTTAGGAGGGGTGGTCAATGAGCAGTTCTTC. Full variable domain (remainder filled in from reference TRBV7-9 and TRBJ2-1): DTGVSQNPRHKITKRGQNVTFRCDPISEHNRLYWYRQTLGQGPEFLTYFQNEAQLEKSRLLSDRFSAERPKGSFSTLEIQRTEQGDSAMYLCASSLGGVVNEQFFGPGTRLTVL.

The chain uses TRBV5-1 and TRBJ1-1; D might be TRBD1 (5 bases). Trimming stripped 0 bases from V and 1 base from J, with 10 bases between. The V gene's germline CDR1 is SGHRS and CDR2 YFSETQ. The CDR3 spans 15 residues. CDR3 in DNA: TGCGCCAGCAGCTTGGTTGACAGCCAGAACACTGAAGCTTTCTTT. Translated: CASSLVDSQNTEAFF.

This sequence joins TRBV4-2 and TRBJ1-1; 7 bases agree with TRBD1. The germline V gene encodes CDR1 LGHNA and CDR2 YNFKEQ. V shed 4 bases, J shed 1 base, and the junction held 0 bases outside the gene matches. The CDR3 consists of 13 residues. Here the CDR3 reads CASSRQGNTEAFF. The CDR3 coding sequence is TGTGCCAGCAGCCGACAGGGGAACACTGAAGCTTTCTTT.

This sequence joins TRBV30 and TRBJ1-1; perhaps TRBD1 as D (5 bases). V was pared by 4 bases and J by 3 bases, with 15 bases between. The V gene's germline CDR1 is GTSNPN and CDR2 SVGIG (reference sequence). The CDR3 has 14 residues. Here the CDR3 DNA reads TGTGCCTGGATCCTCCGGGACGTCCACACTGAAGCTTTCTTT. Translating it yields CAWILRDVHTEAFF.

The J gene is TRBJ2-5, the V gene TRBV6-5; maybe TRBD2 (5 bases). Germline V CDR1 and CDR2: MNHEY, SVGAGI. V lost 7 bases and J lost 0, with 12 bases in between. The CDR3 runs to 14 residues. The CDR3: CASTPSGYQETQYF. DNA for the CDR3: TGTGCCAGCACCCCCTCGGGATACCAAGAGACCCAGTACTTC.

A few counts support this clone. The chain is built from TRBV18 and TRBJ2-1; 7 bases agree with TRBD1. This CDR3 spans 14 amino acids. CDR1 KGHSH and CDR2 LQKENI come from the germline V gene. V trimming: 4 bases; J trimming: 8 bases; junction bases outside the gene matches: 8. The CDR3 DNA follows: TGTGCCAGCTCACTGAGTACAGGGGTTGATGAGCAGTTCTTC. Amino acids: CASSLSTGVDEQFF.

This chain's CDR3 is CASSPTMANNSPLHF. The DNA of the CDR3 is TGTGCCAGCTCACCAACCATGGCCAATAATTCACCCCTCCACTTT. The rearrangement uses TRBV18 and TRBJ1-6, with unresolved D. V lost 2 bases, J lost 5 bases, and 10 bases lay in between. The CDR3 sequence is 15 residues long. Germline CDR1 reads KGHSH; CDR2 reads LQKENI. Filled out from reference TRBV18 and TRBJ1-6, the complete variable domain reads NAGVMQNPRHLVRRRGQEARLRCSPMKGHSHVYWYRQLPEEGLKFMVYLQKENIIDESGMPKERFSAEFPKEGPSILRIQQVVRGDSAAYFCASSPTMANNSPLHFGNGTRLTVT.

This clone was detected only once. The rearrangement links TRBV12-5 to TRBJ1-1; no clear D gene. Per the germline V gene, CDR1 is LGHNT and CDR2 is FRNRAP. The V end lost 3 bases, the J end lost 4 bases, and 12 bases lay between the germline ends. CDR3 size: 14 residues. In DNA form, the CDR3 reads TGTGCTAGTGGTTTAAGCACTCTGGGCACTGAAGCTTTCTTT. This codes for CASGLSTLGTEAFF.

J is TRBJ1-3 and V is TRBV5-6, with no clear D. Germline V gives CDR1 SGHDT, CDR2 YYEEEE. Trimming shortened V by 6 bases and J by 2 bases, and 24 bases separated the two germline ends. The CDR3 contains 18 residues. The DNA for the CDR3 is TGTGCCAGCATAAACCGAGGAGGCCTTACGAGGCCTGGAAACACCATATATTTT. Encoded protein: CASINRGGLTRPGNTIYF. The whole variable domain, remainder taken from reference TRBV5-6 and TRBJ1-3, is DAGVTQSPTHLIKTRGQQVTLRCSPKSGHDTVSWYQQALGQGPQFIFQYYEEEERQRGNFPDRFSGHQFPNYSSELNVNALLLGDSALYLCASINRGGLTRPGNTIYFGEGSWLTVV.

This clone was seen a single time. The DNA of the CDR3 is TGCACCAGCAGCCAATCCGGGACCGACCAAGAGACCCAGTACTTC. The encoded protein is CTSSQSGTDQETQYF. The gene calls are TRBV1 and TRBJ2-5. TRBV1 is a recognized pseudogene. The CDR3 is 15 residues long.

V usage is TRBV20-1 and J usage is TRBJ1-1; D gene ambiguous. The V gene's germline CDR1 is DFQATT and CDR2 SNEGSKA (reference sequence). V was cut by 3 bases and J by 10 bases, with 12 bases left in between. The CDR3 is 11 residues long. The DNA for the CDR3 is TGCAGTGCTAGTAACGGGAGAGGAGCTTTCTTT. Translating it yields CSASNGRGAFF.

The V gene is TRBV7-2, the J gene TRBJ2-7; weak D call: TRBD1 (6 bases). CDR1 is SGHTA, CDR2 FQGNSA, per germline. Trimming took 1 base from V and 5 from J, leaving 15 bases between them. This CDR3 is 15 amino acids long. The CDR3 region is CASSLGDKTLHEQYF. CDR3 DNA sequence: TGTGCCAGCAGCTTAGGGGACAAAACCCTCCACGAGCAGTACTTC.

This chain joins TRBV5-4 and TRBJ2-7, with D possibly TRBD2 on 7 matching bases. Trimming shortened V by 6 bases and J by 3 bases, and 16 bases separated the two germline ends. This CDR3 comprises 14 residues. Germline CDR1 reads SGHNT; CDR2 reads YYREEE (reference sequence). The CDR3 DNA reads TGTGCCAGCACCCTGGGGGGGGCCCACTACGAGCAGTACTTC. It specifies CASTLGGAHYEQYF.

This clone was detected once. This chain connects TRBV12-5 to TRBJ2-3; 7 nucleotides line up with TRBD2. Germline-derived CDR1 and CDR2 are LGHNT and FRNRAP. V lost 1 base and J lost 2; bases outside the gene matches: 12. CDR3 length: 18 amino acids. This CDR3 is CASGLGYRLADNTDTQYF. The DNA of the CDR3 is TGTGCTAGTGGTTTGGGCTATCGGCTAGCGGACAACACAGATACGCAGTATTTT.

DNA for the CDR3: TGTGCCAGTAGTTCCCCGGCCGCGGAGTACTATGGCTACACCTTC. Its protein product is CASSSPAAEYYGYTF. The V call is TRBV19, the J call TRBJ1-2; unclear D gene. This CDR3 contains 15 residues. Deletions cut 5 bases from V and 3 bases from J, with 16 bases between. From germline, CDR1 is LNHDA and CDR2 SQIVND (reference sequence). The complete variable domain, with remaining parts taken from reference TRBV19 and TRBJ1-2, reads DGGITQSPKYLFRKEGQNVTLSCEQNLNHDAMYWYRQDPGQGLRLIYYSQIVNDFQKGDIAEGYSVSREKKESFPLTVTSAQKNPTAFYLCASSSPAAEYYGYTFGSGTRLTVV.

A single count supports this clone. DNA of the CDR3: TGTGCCAGCAGTTTATTGACGACTAGCACCGGGGAGCTGTTTTTT. It translates to CASSLLTTSTGELFF. V and J are TRBV27 and TRBJ2-2; D is perhaps TRBD2 (6 bases). Between the trimmed V and J ends, which lost 1 base and 4 bases, there was a span of 10 bases. Germline values: CDR1 MNHEY, CDR2 SMNVEV (reference sequence). The length of the CDR3 is 15 residues.

The chain employs TRBV30 and TRBJ1-5; D gene ambiguous. Trimming shortened V by 0 bases and J by 1 base, and 7 bases separated the two germline ends. From germline, CDR1 is GTSNPN and CDR2 SVGIG (reference sequence). CDR3 length: 14 residues. The CDR3 DNA reads as TGTGCCTGGAGTGTTGGACTCAGCAATCAGCCCCAGCATTTT. Translation gives CAWSVGLSNQPQHF. The full variable domain, completed using reference TRBV30 and TRBJ1-5, is SQTIHQWPATLVQPVGSPLSLECTVEGTSNPNLYWYRQAAGRGLQLLFYSVGIGQISSEVPQNLSASRPQDRQFILSSKKLLLSDSGFYLCAWSVGLSNQPQHFGDGTRLSIL.

V gene TRBV10-3 combines with J gene TRBJ2-5, with D unclear. The CDR3 is 13 amino acids. Trimming left V 11 bases short and J 2 bases short, with 15 bases between. The germline V gene has CDR1 ENHRY and CDR2 SYGVKD. As DNA, the CDR3 is TGTGCCGCTGCGGACCATGGGCAAGAGACCCAGTACTTC. This codes for CAAADHGQETQYF.